What follows are 13 T cell receptor beta chains derived from one specimen sequenced in a study of shared clonotypes between healthy human individuals. Naive CD8 isolation took CD45RO-negative cells positively selected for CCR7 and excluded terminally differentiated effector memory CD45RA+ cells. Libraries were prepared by immunoSEQ multiplex PCR; TCRdb keeps only in-frame clonotypes and omits some of them. Here the sample spans about 1,900,000 clones, about 95% being singletons. Sequences were obtained from naive CD8+ T cells sorted from blood. These receptors all come from a man between 18 and 29 years old in good health.

The gene calls are TRBV6-5 and TRBJ2-1; D uncertain. The CDR3 extends over 15 amino acids. V lost 6 bases and J lost 0, with 12 bases in between. Germline V lookup: CDR1 MNHEY, CDR2 SVGAGI. The CDR3 region is CASRISQSSYNEQFF. The CDR3 bases are TGTGCCAGCAGGATTAGCCAGAGCTCCTACAATGAGCAGTTCTTC.

The chain joins TRBV28 to TRBJ1-2, with 7 nucleotides matching TRBD1. V shed 3 bases and J 6 bases; nucleotides not matched to a gene: 7. The CDR3 is 14 residues long. Germline assignment: CDR1 MDHEN and CDR2 SYDVKM. The CDR3 loop reads CASSFYRGGDGYTF. The DNA for the CDR3 is TGTGCCAGCAGTTTCTACAGGGGTGGGGATGGCTACACCTTC.

This chain connects TRBV27 to TRBJ1-1, with 8 bases fitting TRBD1. Germline V gene sequence: CDR1 MNHEY, CDR2 SMNVEV (reference sequence). With V trimmed by 0 bases and J by 5 bases, 20 bases remained unmatched. The CDR3 has 20 residues. The CDR3 spells CASSLSRPITGTGLYTEAFF. CDR3 coding DNA: TGTGCCAGCAGTTTATCGAGGCCCATCACCGGGACAGGTCTATATACTGAAGCTTTCTTT.

The chain employs TRBV4-1 and TRBJ1-4, with D possibly matching TRBD1 (5 bases). This CDR3 region has 18 residues. Trimming cost V 1 base and J 0 bases, with 15 bases left between them. CDR1 is MGHRA, CDR2 YSYEKL, per germline. The CDR3 is CASSQGLWGGATNEKLFF. The DNA for the CDR3 is TGCGCCAGCAGCCAAGGCCTCTGGGGAGGGGCAACTAATGAAAAACTGTTTTTT.

The rearrangement joins TRBV13 to TRBJ1-1, with D unresolved. Germline V lookup: CDR1 PRHDT, CDR2 FYEKMQ (reference sequence). The CDR3 is 14 residues long. V lost 0 bases to trimming and J lost 1 base, with 6 bases between them. Here the CDR3 reads CASSLGGENTEAFF. CDR3 nucleotide sequence: TGTGCCAGCAGCTTAGGCGGGGAGAACACTGAAGCTTTCTTT.

The chain couples TRBV13 to TRBJ2-7; D is ambiguous. CDR3 length: 14 residues. Looked up from germline, CDR1 is PRHDT and CDR2 is FYEKMQ (reference sequence). V lost 5 bases and J 2 bases, leaving 13 bases between the germline ends. The CDR3 is CASSPSATPYEQYF. As DNA, the CDR3 is TGTGCCAGCAGCCCCTCGGCGACACCCTACGAGCAGTACTTC.

The chain uses TRBV4-3 and TRBJ1-3, with 7 bases lining up with TRBD1. The CDR3 runs to 17 residues. V was clipped by 0 bases and J by 2 bases; unmatched bases: 7. Germline-derived CDR1 and CDR2 are LGHNA and YSLEER. Here the CDR3 reads CASSQDLAGGTGNTIYF. DNA of the CDR3: TGCGCCAGCAGCCAAGATCTAGCAGGGGGTACTGGAAACACCATATATTTT.

The chain recombines TRBV6-6 with TRBJ2-5; D not resolved. The CDR3 length is 16 residues. CDR1 is MNHNY, CDR2 SVGAGI, per germline (reference sequence). Trimming pared 6 bases from V and 2 bases from J, leaving 19 bases between. Here the CDR3 DNA reads TGTGCCAGCAGAGACGTCCCGGGTTATGGTCAAGAGACCCAGTACTTC. Protein: CASRDVPGYGQETQYF.

The gene calls are TRBV7-9 and TRBJ2-3; 7 bases fit TRBD2. CDR3 length equals 17 residues. Per germline, CDR1 SEHNR and CDR2 FQNEAQ (reference sequence). Trimming at V came to 5 bases and at J to 6 bases, leaving 17 bases not matched to a gene. The CDR3 DNA follows: TGTGCCAGCAGCCCGGTCGGGGCGGGAGCTACCATGGATACGCAGTATTTT. It is translated as CASSPVGAGATMDTQYF.

This clone was found once. The rearrangement uses TRBV7-9 and TRBJ1-1; the D is unclear. The CDR3 covers 15 residues. The V and J ends lost 1 base and 0 bases respectively, with 9 bases between them. Looked up from germline, CDR1 is SEHNR and CDR2 is FQNEAQ (reference sequence). This CDR3 reads CASSLVVSLNTEAFF. CDR3 sequence (DNA): TGTGCCAGCAGCTTAGTCGTCAGCCTGAACACTGAAGCTTTCTTT.

The J gene is TRBJ1-2, the V gene TRBV18, with 7 nucleotides matching TRBD1. Trimming removed 3 bases from V and 10 bases from J; junction bases left unmatched: 8. The CDR3 extends over 13 amino acids. Germline V gives CDR1 KGHSH, CDR2 LQKENI. The CDR3 DNA follows: TGTGCCAGCTCACCGTGGGACAGTTTAATCTACACCTTC. It translates to CASSPWDSLIYTF.

The J gene is TRBJ1-2, the V gene TRBV7-6; 7 bases fit TRBD1. The CDR3 spans 14 residues. Per the germline V gene, CDR1 is SGHVS and CDR2 is FNYEAQ. Trimming took 6 bases from V and 3 from J; bases not matched to a gene: 7. The CDR3 DNA reads TGTGCCAGCAGGCGGGGGGACAGCCACTATGGCTACACCTTC. Translation: CASRRGDSHYGYTF.

The chain combines TRBV4-1 with TRBJ2-7; D gene unclear. CDR1 is MGHRA and CDR2 is YSYEKL in the germline V gene. This CDR3 comprises 13 residues. V was clipped by 1 base and J by 2 bases, with 6 bases between them. CDR3 in amino acids: CASSQGIAYEQYF. Here the CDR3 DNA reads TGCGCCAGCAGCCAAGGCATAGCCTACGAGCAGTACTTC.